This entry lists 11 T cell receptor beta chains sequenced from one sample in a study of blood T cell repertoires in COVID-19 (dated by TCRdb to the early 2020s). Library preparation used the immunoSEQ multiplex PCR assay. TCRdb stores this immuneACCESS table with in-frame sequences only. Part of the clones is absent; in the studies checked, under half of the shortfall reflects unresolved V genes, and no reason is known for the rest. The sample table lists under 250,000 clones, approximately 89% of them with a count of one. About 2.9% of the sample is taken by the ten largest. The sequencing input was PBMCs or T cells enriched from blood (not recorded which). The source of these receptors is a woman aged 40 to 49 who had been exposed to COVID-19.

V and J are TRBV19 and TRBJ1-1; TRBD1 matches 9 bases. J was trimmed by 4 bases and V by 5 bases; bases with no gene match: 5. The CDR3 consists of 14 residues. Germline assignment: CDR1 LNHDA and CDR2 SQIVND (reference sequence). The CDR3 loop reads CASSPGTGITEAFF. In DNA form, the CDR3 reads TGTGCCAGTAGTCCCGGGACAGGGATCACTGAAGCTTTCTTT.

This chain links TRBV4-2 with TRBJ2-2; 8 bases align to TRBD2. The CDR3 sequence is 15 residues long. J lost 6 bases, V lost 4 bases, and 7 bases had no gene match. Germline-derived CDR1 and CDR2 are LGHNA and YNFKEQ. CDR3 loop: CASSRERELAGELFF. The CDR3 nucleotides are TGTGCCAGCAGCCGCGAGCGGGAGTTAGCCGGGGAGCTGTTTTTT.

The V call is TRBV5-1, the J call TRBJ1-5; tentatively, D is TRBD1 (5 bases). Germline loops: CDR1 SGHRS, CDR2 YFSETQ. The CDR3 is 15 residues long. Trimming removed 4 bases from V and 3 bases from J, with 14 bases in between. This CDR3 is CASSPWGGDNQPQHF. For the CDR3, the DNA is TGCGCCAGCAGCCCCTGGGGGGGTGACAATCAGCCCCAGCATTTT.

This chain connects TRBV19 to TRBJ1-5; TRBD1 aligns across 10 bases. From germline, CDR1 is LNHDA and CDR2 SQIVND (reference sequence). The V gene end was trimmed by 4 bases and the J gene end by 4 bases; junction bases not matched to a gene: 10. CDR3 size: 17 residues. The CDR3 sequence: CASSTRDRGGDNQPQHF. For the CDR3, the DNA is TGTGCCAGTAGTACTAGGGACAGGGGAGGCGATAATCAGCCCCAGCATTTT.

This chain joins TRBV28 and TRBJ2-5; D is perhaps TRBD2 (6 bases). Between the trimmed V and J ends, which lost 5 bases and 6 bases, there was a span of 13 bases. Germline CDR1 and CDR2: MDHEN and SYDVKM. The CDR3 spans 13 residues. CDR3 sequence (DNA): TGTGCCAGCAGTCCGGGACTCCGGAAGACCCAGTACTTC. Translated: CASSPGLRKTQYF.

The CDR3 protein is CASSPLGQGKIVFF. The CDR3 coding sequence is TGCGCCAGCAGTCCTCTGGGACAGGGAAAGATTGTGTTTTTT. V gene TRBV23-1 combines with J gene TRBJ1-4; 9 bases are shared with TRBD1. TRBV23-1 qualifies as an ORF whose function is uncertain. Germline trimming cut 4 bases from V and 15 bases from J; bases unmatched to any gene: 12. The CDR3 totals 14 residues.

J is TRBJ2-5 and V is TRBV7-2; unclear D gene. V was clipped by 0 bases and J by 3 bases, with 5 bases between them. This CDR3 has 13 amino acids. Germline lookup yields CDR1 SGHTA and CDR2 FQGNSA. CDR3 DNA sequence: TGTGCCAGCAGCTTAGCCAGGAAAGAGACCCAGTACTTC. This encodes CASSLARKETQYF.

This rearrangement joins TRBV21-1 to TRBJ1-2; TRBD1, the table's D call, lacks a check against the DNA. TRBV21-1 is classified as a pseudogene. The CDR3 contains 16 residues. The CDR3 nucleotides read TGTGCCAGCAGCACCCCCCCGGGACAGGGAACGGATGGCTACACCTTC. Protein: CASSTPPGQGTDGYTF.

The V call is TRBV6-1, the J call TRBJ1-1; TRBD1 matches at 7 bases. The CDR3 consists of 18 residues. V lost 1 base and J lost 1; bases outside the gene matches: 12. Germline lookup yields CDR1 MNHNS and CDR2 SASEGT. The CDR3 protein is CASSEVPGQLAANTEAFF. CDR3 DNA: TGTGCCAGCAGTGAAGTTCCGGGACAGTTGGCGGCGAACACTGAAGCTTTCTTT.

The chain employs TRBV20-1 and TRBJ2-7; D is unclear. CDR3 size: 13 residues. Trimming took 3 bases from V and 0 from J, leaving 9 bases between them. The germline V gene encodes CDR1 DFQATT and CDR2 SNEGSKA (reference sequence). The CDR3 nucleotides are TGCAGTGCTAGTTCAGCGAACTCCTACGAGCAGTACTTC. Translated: CSASSANSYEQYF.

This chain links TRBV10-3 with TRBJ2-3; D is possibly TRBD1 (6 bases). Trimming cost V 6 bases and J 2 bases, with 15 bases left between them. From germline, CDR1 is ENHRY and CDR2 SYGVKD. This CDR3 is built from 15 residues. The CDR3 region is CAIRGMDSSTDTQYF. CDR3 in DNA: TGTGCCATCAGGGGTATGGACAGCTCCACAGATACGCAGTATTTT.